The 32 T cell receptor beta chains given below trace back to one sample, sequenced in a study of CD8 T cells in ankylosing spondylitis. Via MiXCR, TCRdb re-called the 5' RACE reads, giving one row per CDR3 protein. Here the sample spans 150,000 to 200,000 distinct CDR3 sequences, about 16% being singletons. Material for sequencing was blood, either unsorted or a sorted T cell fraction (not recorded which). The receptors stem from a male donor with ankylosing spondylitis or in good health (not recorded which).

The table lists this clonotype with many counts. The chain links TRBV5-1 to TRBJ2-3; the match to TRBD2 covers 15 bases. The germline gives CDR1 SGHRS, CDR2 YFSETQ. There are 16 residues in the CDR3. The V and J ends lost 4 bases and 3 bases, in that order; junction bases with no gene match: 3. This CDR3 is CASSGLAGGLTDTQYF. Written as DNA, the CDR3 is TGCGCCAGCAGCGGACTAGCGGGAGGGCTGACAGATACGCAGTATTTT.

This clonotype was counted at least ten times. This rearrangement joins TRBV20-1 to TRBJ1-1, with D hard to call. Germline CDR1 reads DFQATT; CDR2 reads SNEGSKA (reference sequence). This CDR3 has 12 residues. V was pared by 6 bases and J by 1 base, with 9 bases between. As DNA, the CDR3 is TGCAGTGCCACACGGGGGAACACTGAAGCTTTCTTT. Residues: CSATRGNTEAFF.

The chain couples TRBV23-1 to TRBJ2-5, with 9 bases identical to TRBD1. TRBV23-1 is an open reading frame whose function is uncertain. The CDR3 is 15 amino acids. V lost 5 bases to trimming and J lost 5 bases; unmatched junction nucleotides: 9. The CDR3 coding sequence is TGCGCCAGCAGTTTTAACAGGGGGCCTGGGGAGACCCAGTACTTC. Residues: CASSFNRGPGETQYF.

This clonotype was counted a few times. The genes are TRBV28 and TRBJ2-3, with no clear D. Germline values: CDR1 MDHEN, CDR2 SYDVKM. V lost 4 bases to trimming and J lost 1 base, with 9 bases between them. The CDR3 totals 14 residues. Here the CDR3 DNA reads TGTGCCAGCAGTTCGGGCTGGCGCACAGATACGCAGTATTTT. Its protein is CASSSGWRTDTQYF.

This clonotype was detected ten times or more. The V call is TRBV29-1, the J call TRBJ2-1, with 10 positions matching TRBD2. The V gene end was trimmed by 7 bases and the J gene end by 8 bases; junction bases not matched to a gene: 14. Germline CDR1 reads SQVTM; CDR2 reads ANQGSEA. This CDR3 has 15 amino acids. CDR3 loop: CSAWTSSGSGDEQFF. Here the CDR3 DNA reads TGCAGCGCCTGGACCTCTAGCGGGAGCGGAGATGAGCAGTTCTTC.

Many counts were recorded for this clonotype. The V call is TRBV5-1, the J call TRBJ2-2, with TRBD1 matching over 9 bases. The CDR3 loop spans 16 amino acids. Germline loops: CDR1 SGHRS, CDR2 YFSETQ. Trimming took 6 bases from V and 6 from J; bases not matched to a gene: 12. The CDR3 DNA reads TGCGCCAGCACCAAAGCCGGGACAGGGTCCGCCGGGGAGCTGTTTTTT. It encodes CASTKAGTGSAGELFF.

As for this clonotype: A much larger clone differs by one base, so this may be a read error. This chain links TRBV11-3 with TRBJ1-1; D gene ambiguous. V lost 5 bases to trimming and J lost 1 base, with 8 bases between them. From germline, CDR1 is SGHNT and CDR2 YENEEA. The CDR3 runs to 13 residues. The CDR3 DNA sequence: TGTGCCAGCAGCCGGAACAGGAACACTGAAGCTTTCTTT. Translated, it gives CASSRNRNTEAFF.

V and J are TRBV29-1 and TRBJ2-7; no clear D. Germline values: CDR1 SQVTM, CDR2 ANQGSEA. There are 12 residues in the CDR3. The V and J ends lost 1 base and 4 bases respectively, with 8 bases between them. The CDR3 is CSVEGGPYEQYF. The CDR3 DNA is TGCAGCGTTGAAGGTGGGCCTTACGAGCAGTACTTC.

The chain links TRBV5-1 to TRBJ1-2, with TRBD1 identical over 11 bases. From germline, CDR1 is SGHRS and CDR2 YFSETQ. The CDR3 extends over 15 amino acids. J was trimmed by 2 bases and V by 3 bases; bases with no gene match: 3. As DNA, the CDR3 is TGCGCCAGCAGCTCGGGGACAGGGGGGAACTATGGCTACACCTTC. Amino acids: CASSSGTGGNYGYTF.

This clonotype was seen more than once but under ten times. The chain recombines TRBV20-1 with TRBJ1-1, with D perhaps matching TRBD1 (6 bases). The CDR3 is 13 amino acids. Looked up from germline, CDR1 is DFQATT and CDR2 is SNEGSKA (reference sequence). Trimming pared 4 bases from V and 5 bases from J, leaving 14 bases between. As DNA, the CDR3 is TGCAGTGCTATCGGGGGGGCTGTTACTGAAGCTTTCTTT. Translation: CSAIGGAVTEAFF.

Ten or more counts support this clonotype. CDR3 nucleotide sequence: TGCGCCAGCAGCCTCTTGTTACCGGCGAACACCGGGGAGCTGTTTTTT. This gives the protein CASSLLLPANTGELFF. This sequence joins TRBV5-1 and TRBJ2-2; D remains ambiguous. Trimming removed 4 bases at V and 0 bases at J, with 13 bases between. Germline V gene lookup returns CDR1 SGHRS and CDR2 YFSETQ. The CDR3 has 16 residues.

The chain couples TRBV5-1 to TRBJ1-1, with D possibly being TRBD1 (5 bases). Germline V gene lookup returns CDR1 SGHRS and CDR2 YFSETQ. The CDR3 extends over 15 amino acids. V was clipped by 4 bases and J by 1 base, with 14 bases between them. The CDR3 DNA sequence: TGCGCCAGCAGCCCGGGGACCCAAGGGAACACTGAAGCTTTCTTT. Protein product: CASSPGTQGNTEAFF.

The chain links TRBV4-1 to TRBJ2-3; 9 bases are a match to TRBD2. Germline assignment: CDR1 MGHRA and CDR2 YSYEKL. The CDR3 runs 18 residues. Trimming at V came to 6 bases and at J to 5 bases, leaving 18 bases not matched to a gene. CDR3 sequence: CASSHRTRASGIGDTQYF. The CDR3 DNA reads TGCGCCAGCAGTCACCGAACGAGAGCTAGCGGGATAGGAGATACGCAGTATTTT.

This clonotype showed up just a few times. V and J are TRBV6-2 or TRBV6-3 and TRBJ2-2; the D gene could be TRBD1 or TRBD2 (6 bases each). V gave up 6 bases and J gave up 1 base, with 12 bases separating them. CDR1 and CDR2 from the germline V gene are MNHEY and SVGEGT. This CDR3 has 15 amino acids. The CDR3 region is CASSRGGGNTGELFF. CDR3 coding DNA: TGTGCCAGCAGCCGCGGAGGGGGGAACACCGGGGAGCTGTTTTTT.

This chain uses TRBV5-1 with TRBJ1-1; 7 nucleotides align to TRBD1. V gave up 3 bases and J gave up 0 bases; unmatched junction bases: 8. The CDR3 extends over 16 amino acids. Germline V gene sequence: CDR1 SGHRS, CDR2 YFSETQ. The CDR3 DNA reads TGCGCCAGCAGCTCTTCCGTCAGGGGGATGAACACTGAAGCTTTCTTT. Translation gives CASSSSVRGMNTEAFF.

The chain carries TRBV5-4 and TRBJ1-1, with D possibly matching TRBD1 (5 bases). Germline V lookup: CDR1 SGHNT, CDR2 YYREEE (reference sequence). CDR3 length: 14 residues. V dropped 1 base and J dropped 4 bases, with 11 bases sitting between them. The CDR3 DNA is TGTGCCAGCAGCTTGAGGACTCAGGGCACTGAAGCTTTCTTT. It codes for CASSLRTQGTEAFF.

This clonotype was observed many times. This chain joins TRBV20-1 and TRBJ2-1, with D tentatively TRBD2 (5 bases). Germline CDR1 and CDR2: DFQATT and SNEGSKA (reference sequence). V lost 5 bases, J lost 2 bases, and 19 bases lay in between. The CDR3 extends over 16 amino acids. CDR3 loop: CSASITSGLTYNEQFF. CDR3 nucleotides: TGCAGTGCTTCAATCACGTCAGGACTCACCTACAATGAGCAGTTCTTC.

The chain has TRBV20-1 and TRBJ2-7; 9 nucleotides line up with TRBD2. V was pared by 3 bases and J by 0 bases, with 3 bases of the junction left unmatched. Germline lookup yields CDR1 DFQATT and CDR2 SNEGSKA (reference sequence). This CDR3 has 14 amino acids. The CDR3 loop reads CSARLAGDSYEQYF. The DNA for the CDR3 is TGCAGTGCTAGGTTAGCGGGAGACTCCTACGAGCAGTACTTC.

This clonotype was picked up many times. V and J are TRBV10-3 and TRBJ2-1; D might be TRBD1 or TRBD2, each matching 5 bases. This CDR3 comprises 12 residues. Germline CDR1 is ENHRY and CDR2 is SYGVKD. Trimming stripped 4 bases from V and 10 bases from J, with 11 bases between. The CDR3 region has the DNA TGTGCCATCAGTGGACAGCGAGGGGAGCAGTTCTTC. Translation: CAISGQRGEQFF.

This clonotype was seen just once. The gene calls are TRBV28 and TRBJ2-5; D is possibly TRBD1 (6 bases). There are 15 residues in the CDR3. V was cut by 3 bases and J by 1 base, with 12 bases left in between. The V gene's germline CDR1 is MDHEN and CDR2 SYDVKM. The CDR3 loop reads CASSFTGTRQETQYF. The DNA of the CDR3 is TGTGCCAGCAGTTTCACCGGGACACGCCAAGAGACCCAGTACTTC.

The chain links TRBV19 to TRBJ2-3, with 12 bases lining up with TRBD2. Germline-derived CDR1 and CDR2 are LNHDA and SQIVND (reference sequence). V was pared by 6 bases and J by 0 bases, with 7 bases of the junction left unmatched. This CDR3 contains 17 residues. CDR3 loop: CASRNRGTSGSTDTQYF. CDR3 coding DNA: TGTGCCAGTAGGAATAGGGGGACTAGCGGGAGCACAGATACGCAGTATTTT.

This chain joins TRBV28 and TRBJ2-1; TRBD1 agrees at 8 bases. With 6 bases clipped from V and 4 bases from J, the junction kept 5 bases outside the gene matches. Germline V gene sequence: CDR1 MDHEN, CDR2 SYDVKM. The CDR3 sequence is 14 residues long. CDR3 sequence reads: CASSRQGIYNEQFF. CDR3 bases: TGTGCCAGCAGCAGACAGGGGATTTACAATGAGCAGTTCTTC.

This clonotype was seen more than once but under ten times. V usage is TRBV20-1 and J usage is TRBJ2-3; D gene unclear. V shed 6 bases and J shed 6 bases, with 13 bases lying between them. The CDR3 runs 12 residues. Germline V lookup: CDR1 DFQATT, CDR2 SNEGSKA (reference sequence). The CDR3: CSALWLADTQYF. The CDR3, as DNA: TGCAGTGCCTTGTGGCTGGCTGATACGCAGTATTTT.

This clonotype was counted at least ten times. In nucleotides, the CDR3 is TGTGCCAGCAGTTTAGGTGAGGGAGTTCCCGAGCAGTACTTC. Translating it yields CASSLGEGVPEQYF. V and J are TRBV27 and TRBJ2-7; weak D call: TRBD2 (5 bases). Per the germline V gene, CDR1 is MNHEY and CDR2 is SMNVEV (reference sequence). V gave up 2 bases and J gave up 6 bases, with 14 bases separating them. The CDR3 extends over 14 amino acids.

In this sample, this clonotype turned up many times. This chain connects TRBV20-1 to TRBJ1-6, with TRBD1 matching 8 bases. J gave up 5 bases and V 4 bases, and 13 bases lay outside the gene matches. Germline V gene sequence: CDR1 DFQATT, CDR2 SNEGSKA (reference sequence). The CDR3 contains 17 residues. DNA of the CDR3: TGCAGTGCTAAAAGTCCCCAGCAGGGGGCAAATAATTCACCCCTCCACTTT. As protein: CSAKSPQQGANNSPLHF.

This clonotype was counted at least ten times. This chain connects TRBV5-1 to TRBJ2-7; the D is unclear. The V gene lost 2 bases and the J gene lost 1 base, with 10 bases spanning the gap. The germline gives CDR1 SGHRS, CDR2 YFSETQ. The CDR3 spans 14 residues. The CDR3 protein is CASSFLGESYEQYF. CDR3 in DNA: TGCGCCAGCAGCTTTTTAGGTGAATCCTACGAGCAGTACTTC.

In its sample, this clonotype was seen many times. CDR3 DNA sequence: TGCAGTGCCGCCGGGACATCGAACACTGAAGCTTTCTTT. The encoded protein is CSAAGTSNTEAFF. The chain combines TRBV20-1 with TRBJ1-1, with D possibly matching TRBD1 (6 bases). This CDR3 contains 13 residues. Looked up from germline, CDR1 is DFQATT and CDR2 is SNEGSKA (reference sequence). V was pared by 6 bases and J by 1 base, with 12 bases between.

This clonotype was recorded many times. The chain combines TRBV2 with TRBJ2-7; 11 bases map to TRBD1. J was trimmed by 4 bases and V by 3 bases; bases with no gene match: 2. The CDR3 sequence is 14 residues long. Germline V gene lookup returns CDR1 SNHLY and CDR2 FYNNEI. CDR3 sequence: CASSEDRGQYEQYF. The CDR3 coding sequence is TGTGCCAGCAGTGAGGACAGGGGGCAATACGAGCAGTACTTC.

The table lists this clonotype with many counts. The CDR3 bases are TGCAGTGCTAGAGATAGGGCAGGTTTATACAATGAGCAGTTCTTC. Encoded protein: CSARDRAGLYNEQFF. V is TRBV20-1 and J is TRBJ2-1; no reliable D call. The CDR3 is 15 amino acids. Germline V gives CDR1 DFQATT, CDR2 SNEGSKA (reference sequence). V lost 0 bases and J 4 bases, leaving 13 bases between the germline ends.

The V call is TRBV11-2, the J call TRBJ2-5, with D possibly TRBD2 on 5 matching bases. The V gene's germline CDR1 is SGHAT and CDR2 FQNNGV. The ends were cut back, 2 bases at V and 4 bases at J, with 11 bases in the middle. The length of the CDR3 is 14 residues. The CDR3 DNA is TGTGCCAGCAGCTTATATGCAGGAGGAGAGACCCAGTACTTC. It encodes CASSLYAGGETQYF.

There are many counts of this clonotype. The chain is built from TRBV10-2 and TRBJ2-5, with D possibly matching TRBD2 (6 bases). Germline V gene data show CDR1 as WSHSY and CDR2 as SAAADI. V was cut by 5 bases and J by 4 bases, with 14 bases left in between. CDR3 size: 14 residues. CDR3: CASSWSGSGETQYF. CDR3 nucleotide sequence: TGCGCCAGCAGTTGGTCAGGTAGCGGAGAGACCCAGTACTTC.

This clonotype has ten or more counts. The chain recombines TRBV18 with TRBJ2-7, with D uncertain. CDR1 KGHSH and CDR2 LQKENI come from the germline V gene. CDR3 length equals 16 residues. Between the trimmed V and J ends, which lost 1 base and 0 bases, there was a span of 13 bases. The CDR3, as DNA: TGTGCCAGCTCACCACTAATTCCCTCAAGCTCCTACGAGCAGTACTTC. Translation: CASSPLIPSSSYEQYF.